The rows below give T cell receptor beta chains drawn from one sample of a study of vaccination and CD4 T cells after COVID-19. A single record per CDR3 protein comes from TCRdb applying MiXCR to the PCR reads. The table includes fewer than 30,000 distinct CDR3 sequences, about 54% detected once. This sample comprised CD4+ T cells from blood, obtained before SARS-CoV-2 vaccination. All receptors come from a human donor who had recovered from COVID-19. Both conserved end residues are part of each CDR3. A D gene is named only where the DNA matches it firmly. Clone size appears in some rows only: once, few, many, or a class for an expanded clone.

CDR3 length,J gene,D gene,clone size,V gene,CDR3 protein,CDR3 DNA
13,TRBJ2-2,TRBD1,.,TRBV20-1,CSATRTGPGELFF,TGCAGTGCTACCCGGACAGGGCCCGGGGAGCTGTTTTTT
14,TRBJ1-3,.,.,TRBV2,CASSVMSSGNTIYF,TGTGCCAGCAGTGTCATGAGCTCTGGAAACACCATATATTTT
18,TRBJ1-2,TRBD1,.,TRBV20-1,CSARVSRDRGTRHYGYTF,TGCAGTGCTAGAGTATCGCGGGACAGGGGGACCCGTCACTATGGCTACACCTTC
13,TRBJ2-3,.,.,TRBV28,CASSSYRADTQYF,TGTGCCAGCAGTTCGTATAGGGCAGATACGCAGTATTTT
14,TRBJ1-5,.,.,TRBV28,CASRERQRNQPQHF,TGTGCCAGCAGGGAAAGACAGCGCAATCAGCCCCAGCATTTT
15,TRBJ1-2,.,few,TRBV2,CASSEGQGGGYGYTF,TGTGCCAGCAGTGAAGGTCAGGGAGGGGGCTATGGCTACACCTTC
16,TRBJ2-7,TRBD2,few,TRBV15,CATSGGTSGLYYEQYF,TGTGCCACCAGCGGGGGGACTAGCGGGTTATACTACGAGCAGTACTTC
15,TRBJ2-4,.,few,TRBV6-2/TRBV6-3,CASSSGTGARNIQYF,TGTGCCAGCAGTTCCGGGACGGGAGCTAGGAACATTCAGTACTTC
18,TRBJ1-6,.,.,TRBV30,CAWSPTTTGLSYNSPLHF,TGTGCCTGGAGTCCGACTACCACAGGGTTATCCTATAATTCACCCCTCCACTTT
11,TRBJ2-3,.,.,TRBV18,CASSQDYTQYF,TGTGCCAGCTCTCAGGACTATACGCAGTATTTT
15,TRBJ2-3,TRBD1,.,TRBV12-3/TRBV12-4,CASSRQGTHTDTQYF,TGTGCCAGCAGCAGACAGGGAACCCACACAGATACGCAGTATTTT
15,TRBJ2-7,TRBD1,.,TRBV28,CASSEPGQGGYEQYF,TGTGCCAGCAGCGAACCGGGACAGGGGGGCTACGAGCAGTACTTC
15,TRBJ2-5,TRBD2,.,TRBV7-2,CASSLALAGVETQYF,TGTGCCAGCAGCTTAGCACTAGCGGGAGTTGAGACCCAGTACTTC
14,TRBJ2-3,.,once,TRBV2,CASKSRVGTDTQYF,TGTGCCAGCAAAAGTAGGGTCGGGACAGATACGCAGTATTTT
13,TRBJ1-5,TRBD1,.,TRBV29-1,CSVETGGDQPQHF,TGCAGCGTCGAGACAGGGGGCGACCAGCCCCAGCATTTT
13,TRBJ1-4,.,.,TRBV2,CASLQGAGEKLFF,TGTGCCAGCTTACAGGGCGCCGGCGAAAAACTGTTTTTT
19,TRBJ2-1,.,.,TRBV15,CATSMHGDSSLFSYNEQFF,TGTGCCACCAGCATGCACGGGGACTCTTCGTTGTTCTCCTACAATGAGCAGTTCTTC
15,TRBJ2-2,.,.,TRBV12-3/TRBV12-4,CASSYRTANTGELFF,TGTGCCAGCAGTTACCGGACAGCGAACACCGGGGAGCTGTTTTTT
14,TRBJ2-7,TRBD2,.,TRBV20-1,CSASGSGDPYEQYF,TGCAGTGCTAGTGGTAGCGGGGATCCTTACGAGCAGTACTTC
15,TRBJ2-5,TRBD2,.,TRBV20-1,CSASDGLAGRETQYF,TGCAGTGCTAGTGACGGACTAGCGGGTAGGGAGACCCAGTACTTC
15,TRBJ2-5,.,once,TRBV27,CASSLDSSYQETQYF,TGTGCCAGCAGTTTGGACAGCAGCTACCAAGAGACCCAGTACTTC
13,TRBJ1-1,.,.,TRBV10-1,CASSASGNTEAFF,TGCGCCAGCAGTGCCTCAGGGAACACTGAAGCTTTCTTT
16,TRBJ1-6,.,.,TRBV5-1,CASSSGQSSYNSPLHF,TGCGCCAGCAGCTCCGGACAGTCTTCCTATAATTCACCCCTCCACTTT
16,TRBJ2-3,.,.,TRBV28,CASSRPLWGHGDTQYF,TGTGCCAGCAGCCGTCCCCTCTGGGGGCATGGAGATACGCAGTATTTT
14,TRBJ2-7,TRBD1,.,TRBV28,CASLHRDSTYEQYF,TGTGCCAGCCTCCACCGGGACAGCACCTACGAGCAGTACTTC
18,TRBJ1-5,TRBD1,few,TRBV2,CASSGTLFTDRVGQPQHF,TGTGCCAGCAGTGGCACCCTATTTACTGACAGGGTTGGGCAGCCCCAGCATTTT
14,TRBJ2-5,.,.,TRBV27,CASSPHIKQETQYF,TGTGCCAGCAGTCCACACATCAAACAAGAGACCCAGTACTTC
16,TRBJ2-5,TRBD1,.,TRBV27,CASSKTGQVFQETQYF,TGTGCCAGCAGCAAAACGGGACAGGTTTTTCAAGAGACCCAGTACTTC
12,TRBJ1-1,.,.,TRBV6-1,CASRRLNTEALF,TGTGCCAGCCGACGGCTGAACACTGAAGCTCTCTTT
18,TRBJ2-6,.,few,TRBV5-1,CASRQGGSASSGANVLTF,TGCGCCAGCAGGCAGGGGGGGTCGGCGAGCTCTGGGGCCAACGTCCTGACTTTC
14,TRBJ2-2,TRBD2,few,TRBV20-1,CSARDQAGARELFF,TGCAGTGCTAGAGATCAGGCGGGAGCTCGGGAGCTGTTTTTT
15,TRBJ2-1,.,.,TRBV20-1,CSARVPGSSYNEQFF,TGCAGTGCTAGAGTTCCAGGGAGCTCCTACAATGAGCAGTTCTTC
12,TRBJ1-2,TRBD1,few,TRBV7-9,CASSLRGHGYTF,TGTGCCAGCAGCTTGAGGGGGCACGGCTACACCTTC
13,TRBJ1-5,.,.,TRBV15,CATTWGSNQPQHF,TGTGCCACCACATGGGGTAGCAATCAGCCCCAGCATTTT
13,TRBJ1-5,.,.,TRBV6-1,CASRNRRSQPQHF,TGTGCCAGCAGGAACAGGAGAAGTCAGCCCCAGCATTTT
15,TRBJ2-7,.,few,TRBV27,CASSTRTESSYEQYF,TGTGCCAGCAGTACTAGGACAGAAAGCTCCTACGAGCAGTACTTC
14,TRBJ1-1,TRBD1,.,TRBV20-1,CSVSTGWVNTEAFF,TGCAGTGTTTCGACAGGGTGGGTGAACACTGAAGCTTTCTTT
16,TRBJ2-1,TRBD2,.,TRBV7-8,CASSFSGRASYNEQFF,TGTGCCAGCAGCTTTAGCGGGAGGGCCTCCTACAATGAGCAGTTCTTC
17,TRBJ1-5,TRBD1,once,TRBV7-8,CASSLAGAGGTNQPQHF,TGTGCCAGCAGCTTAGCGGGGGCAGGGGGGACGAATCAGCCCCAGCATTTT
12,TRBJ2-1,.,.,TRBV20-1,CSFRGSYNEQFF,TGCAGCTTCCGGGGGTCCTACAATGAGCAGTTCTTC
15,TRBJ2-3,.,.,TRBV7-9,CASSPGTGITDTQYF,TGTGCCAGCAGCCCAGGTACAGGGATCACGGATACGCAGTATTTT
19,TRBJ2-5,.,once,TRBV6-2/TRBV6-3,CASSYNPRWGGYKKETQYF,TGTGCCAGCAGTTACAACCCCAGGTGGGGCGGGTACAAGAAGGAGACCCAGTACTTC
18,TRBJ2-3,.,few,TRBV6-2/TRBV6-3,CASTTTGGGPGNTDTQYF,TGTGCCAGCACCACCACAGGGGGAGGGCCAGGAAACACAGATACGCAGTATTTT
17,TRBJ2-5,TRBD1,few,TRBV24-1,CATSDPTGTDKGEAQYF,TGTGCCACCAGTGATCCCACCGGGACAGATAAAGGAGAGGCCCAGTACTTC
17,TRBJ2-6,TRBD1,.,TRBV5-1,CASSRQGALEGANVLTF,TGCGCCAGCAGCCGACAGGGGGCGCTGGAGGGGGCCAACGTCCTGACTTTC
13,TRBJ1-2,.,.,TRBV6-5,CASSDSGSYGYTF,TGTGCCAGCAGTGACTCGGGGAGCTATGGCTACACCTTC
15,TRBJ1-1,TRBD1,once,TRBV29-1,CSVEDRGQVTGEAFF,TGCAGCGTTGAAGACAGGGGGCAAGTGACTGGTGAAGCTTTCTTT